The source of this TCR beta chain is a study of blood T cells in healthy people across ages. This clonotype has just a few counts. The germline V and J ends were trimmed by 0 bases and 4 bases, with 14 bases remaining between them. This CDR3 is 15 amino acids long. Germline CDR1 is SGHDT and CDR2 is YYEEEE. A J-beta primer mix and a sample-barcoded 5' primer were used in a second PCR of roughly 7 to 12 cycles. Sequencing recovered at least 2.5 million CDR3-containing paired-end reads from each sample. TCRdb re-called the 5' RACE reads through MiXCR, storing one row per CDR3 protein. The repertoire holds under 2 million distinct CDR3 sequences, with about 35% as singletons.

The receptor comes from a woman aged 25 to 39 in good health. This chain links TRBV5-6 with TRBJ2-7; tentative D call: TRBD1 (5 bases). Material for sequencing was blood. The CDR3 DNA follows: TGTGCCAGCAGCTTGGAAGTGACAGACAAATACGAGCAGTACTTC. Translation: CASSLEVTDKYEQYF.